This TCR beta chain was captured in a study of blood T cell repertoires in COVID-19. Study background: Acute and convalescent COVID-19 samples came from the United States, Italy and Spain. T cells, B-cell-depleted T cells, or PBMCs provided the cDNA or gDNA that served as material.

Patients of the Seattle cohort, enrolled during active infection, were followed longitudinally. Methods used by the authors: Nucleated cell number was recorded as an estimate derived from reference gene primer amplification. TCRdb's copy holds only in-frame clones and misses some; the assay was immunoSEQ multiplex PCR. The V and J calls and clone size were taken over from that table, and D and trimming were inferred from the DNA. The data show some 180,000 clones, 82% seen once. Sequencing input: peripheral blood. The sequence was collected from a woman aged 55 to 70 with COVID-19, enrolled during active disease.

The CDR3 bases are TGTGCCAGCAGGAACAGGGGGACAGCTGGAAACACCATATATTTT. It specifies CASRNRGTAGNTIYF. The chain uses TRBV6-5 and TRBJ1-3; 8 bases line up with TRBD1. J lost 2 bases, V lost 6 bases, and 6 bases had no gene match. The CDR3 is 15 residues long. Germline values: CDR1 MNHEY, CDR2 SVGAGI.